This is a list of T cell receptor beta chains from one sample in a study of blood T cell repertoires in COVID-19. The protocol was immunoSEQ multiplex PCR, while the TCRdb copy is restricted to in-frame clones and leaves out a portion. The sample comprises about 120,000 clones, about 83% of which are singletons, and more than 2% rests with the top ten. The specimen was peripheral blood. The receptors stem from a woman in her forties or fifties with acute or convalescent COVID-19. CDR3s include the opening cysteine and the closing phenylalanine or tryptophan. Fields, in order: CDR3 protein, CDR3 DNA, V gene, clone size, J gene, D gene. A D gene is named only where the DNA matches it firmly. Clone sizes are given selectively: once, few, many, or a class where the clone is expanded.

cdr3_aa: CASSSGAGSNQETQYF
cdr3_nt: TGTGCCAGCAGCTCAGGAGCGGGATCGAATCAAGAGACCCAGTACTTC
v_call: TRBV5-4
clone_size: -
j_call: TRBJ2-5
d_call: TRBD2

cdr3_aa: CASRTEGGYTF
cdr3_nt: TGTGCCAGCAGAACCGAGGGTGGCTACACCTTC
v_call: TRBV7-9
clone_size: -
j_call: TRBJ1-2
d_call: -

cdr3_aa: CASSLELAGGNIQYF
cdr3_nt: TGCGCCAGCAGCTTGGAACTAGCGGGGGGAAACATTCAGTACTTC
v_call: TRBV5-1
clone_size: -
j_call: TRBJ2-4
d_call: TRBD2

cdr3_aa: CASSQGLRSGELFF
cdr3_nt: TGCGCCAGCAGCCAAGGACTGCGAAGCGGGGAGCTGTTTTTT
v_call: TRBV4-3
clone_size: -
j_call: TRBJ2-2
d_call: -

cdr3_aa: CASRRGTGGTDTQYF
cdr3_nt: TGTGCCAGCCGGCGGGGGACAGGGGGCACAGATACGCAGTATTTT
v_call: TRBV7-8
clone_size: once
j_call: TRBJ2-3
d_call: TRBD1

cdr3_aa: CASPRGTGVGNSPLHF
cdr3_nt: TGTGCCAGTCCTAGAGGGACAGGGGTGGGAAATTCACCCCTCCACTTT
v_call: TRBV6-9
clone_size: -
j_call: TRBJ1-6
d_call: TRBD1

cdr3_aa: CACPDRGKDTEAFF
cdr3_nt: TGTGCCTGCCCCGACAGGGGCAAGGACACTGAAGCTTTCTTT
v_call: TRBV30
clone_size: -
j_call: TRBJ1-1
d_call: TRBD1

cdr3_aa: CASSASTGGTDTQYF
cdr3_nt: TGTGCCAGCAGCGCCTCGACAGGGGGCACAGATACGCAGTATTTT
v_call: TRBV7-3
clone_size: -
j_call: TRBJ2-3
d_call: TRBD1

cdr3_aa: CSVGTLYGYTF
cdr3_nt: TGCAGCGTGGGGACTCTTTATGGCTACACCTTC
v_call: TRBV29-1
clone_size: -
j_call: TRBJ1-2
d_call: -

cdr3_aa: CASSLVLGGYSGNTIYF
cdr3_nt: TGCGCCAGCAGCTTGGTCTTAGGGGGATACTCTGGAAACACCATATATTTT
v_call: TRBV5-1
clone_size: -
j_call: TRBJ1-3
d_call: -

cdr3_aa: CASSYLSGGATDTQYF
cdr3_nt: TGTGCCAGCAGCTACCTTAGCGGGGGGGCAACAGATACGCAGTATTTT
v_call: TRBV7-2
clone_size: once
j_call: TRBJ2-3
d_call: TRBD2

cdr3_aa: CASSMGGLAGVETQYF
cdr3_nt: TGCGCCAGCAGCATGGGGGGACTAGCGGGAGTGGAGACCCAGTACTTC
v_call: TRBV5-1
clone_size: medium-sized
j_call: TRBJ2-5
d_call: TRBD2

cdr3_aa: CASSRDKNTEAFF
cdr3_nt: TGTGCCAGCAGCCGGGACAAGAACACTGAAGCTTTCTTT
v_call: TRBV6-4
clone_size: -
j_call: TRBJ1-1
d_call: -

cdr3_aa: CASTLGTGVGEQYF
cdr3_nt: TGTGCCAGCACCCTCGGGACAGGGGTAGGCGAGCAGTACTTC
v_call: TRBV7-6
clone_size: once
j_call: TRBJ2-7
d_call: TRBD1

cdr3_aa: CASSQEDRGGANVLTF
cdr3_nt: TGCGCCAGCAGCCAAGAGGACAGGGGTGGGGCCAACGTCCTGACTTTC
v_call: TRBV4-3
clone_size: -
j_call: TRBJ2-6
d_call: TRBD1

cdr3_aa: CASSPRTSGGAMTGELFF
cdr3_nt: TGTGCCAGCAGTCCCCGGACTAGCGGGGGGGCCATGACCGGGGAGCTGTTTTTT
v_call: TRBV7-3
clone_size: -
j_call: TRBJ2-2
d_call: TRBD2

cdr3_aa: CASSYAGIVTDTQYF
cdr3_nt: TGTGCCAGCAGTTACGCGGGAATAGTCACAGATACGCAGTATTTT
v_call: TRBV6-2/TRBV6-3
clone_size: -
j_call: TRBJ2-3
d_call: -

cdr3_aa: CASSQDGGSGNTIYF
cdr3_nt: TGTGCCAGCAGCCAAGACGGGGGCTCTGGAAACACCATATATTTT
v_call: TRBV3-1/TRBV3-2
clone_size: -
j_call: TRBJ1-3
d_call: -

cdr3_aa: CAWTSGGADTQYF
cdr3_nt: TGTGCCTGGACTAGCGGGGGGGCAGATACGCAGTATTTT
v_call: TRBV30
clone_size: -
j_call: TRBJ2-3
d_call: TRBD2

cdr3_aa: CASSPGSGRASRTDTQYF
cdr3_nt: TGTGCCAGCAGCCCCGGCAGCGGGAGGGCCAGTCGCACAGATACGCAGTATTTT
v_call: TRBV7-2
clone_size: -
j_call: TRBJ2-3
d_call: TRBD2

cdr3_aa: CASSSTGIGTEAFF
cdr3_nt: TGTGCCAGCAGCTCGACAGGGATTGGCACTGAAGCTTTCTTT
v_call: TRBV13
clone_size: few
j_call: TRBJ1-1
d_call: TRBD1

cdr3_aa: CASSYRDRGEKLFF
cdr3_nt: TGTGCCAGCAGTTACCGGGATCGGGGAGAAAAACTGTTTTTT
v_call: TRBV6-5
clone_size: -
j_call: TRBJ1-4
d_call: -

cdr3_aa: CASSLGQTKTQYF
cdr3_nt: TGTGCCAGCAGCCTCGGACAGACAAAGACCCAGTACTTC
v_call: TRBV7-8
clone_size: -
j_call: TRBJ2-5
d_call: -

cdr3_aa: CAWTGAWEAFF
cdr3_nt: TGTGCCTGGACGGGAGCTTGGGAAGCTTTCTTT
v_call: TRBV30
clone_size: -
j_call: TRBJ1-1
d_call: -

cdr3_aa: CASSYFRVEQYF
cdr3_nt: TGTGCCAGCAGTTACTTCCGGGTCGAGCAGTACTTC
v_call: TRBV6-2/TRBV6-3
clone_size: once
j_call: TRBJ2-7
d_call: -

cdr3_aa: CASMDRGEAFF
cdr3_nt: TGTGCTAGCATGGACAGGGGGGAAGCTTTCTTT
v_call: TRBV12-5
clone_size: -
j_call: TRBJ1-1
d_call: TRBD1

cdr3_aa: CASSSRLATPNEQFF
cdr3_nt: TGTGCCAGCAGCTCTAGACTAGCGACTCCCAATGAGCAGTTCTTC
v_call: TRBV5-4
clone_size: -
j_call: TRBJ2-1
d_call: TRBD2

cdr3_aa: CASSLSGRASEKLFF
cdr3_nt: TGTGCCAGCAGTTTATCGGGGAGAGCAAGTGAAAAACTGTTTTTT
v_call: TRBV27
clone_size: -
j_call: TRBJ1-4
d_call: -

cdr3_aa: CASSRDPGSGNTIYF
cdr3_nt: TGCGCCAGCAGCCGAGACCCCGGGTCTGGAAACACCATATATTTT
v_call: TRBV5-1
clone_size: -
j_call: TRBJ1-3
d_call: -

cdr3_aa: CASSFGGLGTEAFF
cdr3_nt: TGTGCCAGCAGCTTTGGGGGACTAGGCACTGAAGCTTTCTTT
v_call: TRBV7-9
clone_size: once
j_call: TRBJ1-1
d_call: -

cdr3_aa: CAWSVLRRGDTQYF
cdr3_nt: TGTGCCTGGAGTGTGTTGCGGAGGGGAGATACGCAGTATTTT
v_call: TRBV30
clone_size: -
j_call: TRBJ2-3
d_call: -

cdr3_aa: CAWGRVNTEAFF
cdr3_nt: TGTGCCTGGGGACGGGTTAACACTGAAGCTTTCTTT
v_call: TRBV30
clone_size: once
j_call: TRBJ1-1
d_call: -

cdr3_aa: CAISGRDTGTEAFF
cdr3_nt: TGTGCCATCAGTGGCCGGGACACAGGCACTGAAGCTTTCTTT
v_call: TRBV10-3
clone_size: once
j_call: TRBJ1-1
d_call: -

cdr3_aa: CASSPPGVHEQYF
cdr3_nt: TGTGCCAGCTCACCACCAGGGGTACACGAGCAGTACTTC
v_call: TRBV18
clone_size: -
j_call: TRBJ2-7
d_call: -

cdr3_aa: CASSGGSGEETQYF
cdr3_nt: TGCGCCAGCAGCGGCGGGAGCGGAGAGGAGACCCAGTACTTC
v_call: TRBV5-1
clone_size: once
j_call: TRBJ2-5
d_call: TRBD2

cdr3_aa: CASSYSRQGRPLHF
cdr3_nt: TGTGCCAGCAGTTACTCTAGACAGGGCAGACCCCTCCACTTT
v_call: TRBV6-5
clone_size: -
j_call: TRBJ1-6
d_call: TRBD1